The TCR beta chain under discussion was sequenced for a study of blood T cell repertoires in COVID-19. On the study more broadly: From T cells, B-cell-depleted T cells, or PBMCs came the material, which was cDNA or gDNA.

Clinical histories supplied by participants themselves formed the basis of cohort assignment. Within 2 weeks before study entry, exposed participants met a COVID-19 case. CDR1 is SGHTA and CDR2 is FQGNSA in the germline V gene. The V gene lost 5 bases and the J gene lost 2 bases, with 13 bases spanning the gap. This CDR3 has 15 residues. Original methodology: Reference gene primer amplification gave nucleated cell count estimates. Data came from immunoSEQ multiplex PCR; TCRdb stores just in-frame clones and leaves some out. Clone size and the V and J calls come from that table; the DNA yielded D and trimming. The table has approximately 270,000 clones, 91% seen once.

V gene TRBV7-2 combines with J gene TRBJ2-1; a weak D match, TRBD1 (5 bases). This receptor was obtained from a man aged 40-50 years who had been exposed to COVID-19. Sequencing was carried out using PBMCs or T cells enriched from blood (not recorded which). The DNA for the CDR3 is TGTGCCAGCAGCGTTGACAGTATTACCTACAATGAGCAGTTCTTC. This gives the protein CASSVDSITYNEQFF.